A single sample gave rise to the 6 T cell receptor beta chains below, sequenced in a study of blood T cell repertoires in COVID-19. Clones were read by immunoSEQ multiplex PCR, and TCRdb kept only the in-frame ones, dropping some. Of about 43,000 clones in the sample, around 87% are singletons; the top ten hold around 10%. The sequenced sample consisted of peripheral blood. These receptors were taken from a woman older than 75 with active COVID-19.

This chain links TRBV19 with TRBJ1-1; D is unresolved. This CDR3 has 14 residues. V gave up 3 bases and J gave up 2 bases, with 10 bases separating them. CDR1 is LNHDA and CDR2 is SQIVND in the germline V gene (reference sequence). The CDR3 loop is CASSMSRYNTEAFF. The CDR3 DNA sequence: TGTGCCAGTAGTATGAGTCGATACAACACTGAAGCTTTCTTT.

The chain employs TRBV2 and TRBJ1-6; no clear D. Trimming left V 3 bases short and J 6 bases short, with 6 bases between. The CDR3 is 13 residues long. The V gene's germline CDR1 is SNHLY and CDR2 FYNNEI. The CDR3 here is CASSEVANSPLHF. Here the CDR3 DNA reads TGTGCCAGCAGTGAGGTAGCTAATTCACCCCTCCACTTT.

The rearrangement uses TRBV19 and TRBJ2-1; 9 nucleotides agree with TRBD1. The junction had 12 bases not matched to a gene; V was cut back by 9 bases and J by 9 bases. Germline CDR1 LNHDA, CDR2 SQIVND (reference sequence). This CDR3 has 14 residues. The CDR3 DNA reads TGTGCCAGCGACACAGGGGGCGCGGTCAGTGAGCAGTTCTTC. Its translation is CASDTGGAVSEQFF.

The chain has TRBV27 and TRBJ2-5; 9 nucleotides line up with TRBD1. Germline assignment: CDR1 MNHEY and CDR2 SMNVEV (reference sequence). The CDR3 contains 15 residues. Trimming cost V 5 bases and J 5 bases; bases outside gene matches: 9. The CDR3: CASSLYGTGKETQYF. CDR3 DNA: TGTGCCAGCAGTCTATACGGGACAGGGAAGGAGACCCAGTACTTC.

The chain joins TRBV9 to TRBJ1-2; a possible D gene is TRBD1 (6 bases). Germline V lookup: CDR1 SGDLS, CDR2 YYNGEE. V gave up 0 bases and J gave up 8 bases, with 14 bases separating them. The CDR3 loop spans 14 amino acids. The CDR3, as DNA: TGTGCCAGCAGCGTAGCTAGAAGGGGGAGCGGCTACACCTTC. As protein: CASSVARRGSGYTF.

The chain combines TRBV11-2 with TRBJ2-3; a possible D gene is TRBD2 (7 bases). The CDR3 runs 16 residues. V was pared by 1 base and J by 2 bases, with 13 bases between. The germline V gene encodes CDR1 SGHAT and CDR2 FQNNGV. CDR3 sequence: CASSLGGGRFTDTQYF. The CDR3 bases are TGTGCCAGCAGCTTAGGGGGGGGCCGCTTCACAGATACGCAGTATTTT.